Listed below are T cell receptor beta chains from one sample, sequenced in a study of graft-versus-host responses after intestinal transplantation. Their antigens are not known. TCRdb's copy holds only in-frame clones and misses some; the assay was immunoSEQ multiplex PCR. The sample lists approximately 75,000 clones; 94% were seen once. Sample: unstimulated CD8+ T cells sorted from spleen or lymph node cells, taken before intestinal transplant. These receptors were taken from a human donor who received an intestinal transplant. Both conserved end residues are part of each CDR3. D genes are given only for firm matches. Size values are once, few and many counts, or a class for expanded clones, and some rows have none.

D: NA; V: TRBV28; size: NA; J: TRBJ1-1; CDR3: CASTADSYMNTEAFF; DNA: TGTGCCAGCACCGCGGACAGTTACATGAACACTGAAGCTTTCTTT
D: TRBD2; V: TRBV27; size: NA; J: TRBJ2-1; CDR3: CASSLTGGDYYNEQFF; DNA: TGTGCCAGCAGTTTAACGGGAGGGGATTATTACAATGAGCAGTTCTTC
D: NA; V: TRBV21-1; size: NA; J: TRBJ1-2; CDR3: CASSPRTGRGLYPPF; DNA: TGTGCCAGCAGCCCTCGGACAGGGAGAGGCCTCTACCCTCCCTTC
D: NA; V: TRBV5-1; size: NA; J: TRBJ2-7; CDR3: CASSLSQGTLYEQYF; DNA: TGCGCCAGCAGCTTAAGTCAGGGGACCCTCTACGAGCAGTACTTC
D: NA; V: TRBV5-1; size: NA; J: TRBJ2-1; CDR3: CASSLEVNEQFF; DNA: TGCGCCAGCAGCTTGGAAGTCAATGAGCAGTTCTTC
D: NA; V: TRBV7-3; size: NA; J: TRBJ1-1; CDR3: CASRTGPMNTEAFF; DNA: TGTGCCAGCAGAACGGGACCTATGAACACTGAAGCTTTCTTT
D: TRBD2; V: TRBV7-9; size: NA; J: TRBJ2-7; CDR3: CASSLGGSGRASYEQYF; DNA: TGTGCCAGCAGCTTAGGGGGTAGCGGGAGGGCCTCCTACGAGCAGTACTTC
D: NA; V: TRBV7-9; size: few; J: TRBJ2-7; CDR3: CASSIDWSEQYF; DNA: TGTGCCAGCAGCATCGACTGGAGCGAGCAGTACTTC
D: NA; V: TRBV5-1; size: NA; J: TRBJ2-1; CDR3: CASRGRDSPTAYNEQFF; DNA: TGCGCCAGCCGTGGTCGGGACTCCCCAACCGCATACAATGAGCAGTTCTTC
D: NA; V: TRBV5-4; size: NA; J: TRBJ2-7; CDR3: CASRPAGSPNGKQYF; DNA: TGTGCCAGCAGACCAGCCGGCAGTCCCAACGGGAAGCAGTACTTC
D: TRBD2; V: TRBV4-1; size: NA; J: TRBJ2-7; CDR3: CASSQAGTSGRTYEQYF; DNA: TGCGCCAGCAGCCAAGCCGGGACTAGCGGGAGGACCTACGAGCAGTACTTC